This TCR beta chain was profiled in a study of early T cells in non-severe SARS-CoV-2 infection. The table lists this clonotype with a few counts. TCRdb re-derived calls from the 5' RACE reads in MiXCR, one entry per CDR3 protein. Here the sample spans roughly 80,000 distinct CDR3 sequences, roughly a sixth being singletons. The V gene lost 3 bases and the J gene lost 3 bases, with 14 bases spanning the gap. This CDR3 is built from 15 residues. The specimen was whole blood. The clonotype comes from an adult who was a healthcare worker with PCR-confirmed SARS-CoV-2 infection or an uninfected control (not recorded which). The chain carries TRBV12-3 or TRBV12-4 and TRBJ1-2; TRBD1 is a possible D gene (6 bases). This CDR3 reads CASSLGTGKDYGYTF. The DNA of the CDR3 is TGTGCCAGCAGTTTGGGAACAGGGAAGGACTATGGCTACACCTTC.